A selection of T cell receptor beta chains follows, all from one sample in a study of T cells in Graves' hyperthyroidism and ophthalmopathy. TCRdb called the multiplex PCR reads again in MiXCR, with one record for every CDR3 protein. The sample includes fewer than 350,000 distinct CDR3 sequences, approximately 16% of them seen just once. The sequenced sample consisted of blood. These receptor sequences come from a woman aged 50 to 60 with Graves' hyperthyroidism that later progressed to Graves' ophthalmopathy. Each CDR3 is given with its conserved first and last residue.

j_gene: TRBJ1-4; v_gene: TRBV6-1; CDR3aa: CASSTRRGTDNEKLFF
j_gene: TRBJ1-2; v_gene: TRBV10-3; CDR3aa: CAISPGTEGGYTF
j_gene: TRBJ1-1; v_gene: TRBV29-1; CDR3aa: CSVGPRQGAMGAFF
j_gene: TRBJ2-7; v_gene: TRBV9; CDR3aa: CASSVGREPSYEQYF
j_gene: TRBJ2-7; v_gene: TRBV5-1; CDR3aa: CASSLGPYKVNEQYF
j_gene: TRBJ2-1; v_gene: TRBV18; CDR3aa: CASSQTSGVYNEQFF
j_gene: TRBJ2-3; v_gene: TRBV19; CDR3aa: CASSIFAGGRPDTQYF
j_gene: TRBJ1-5; v_gene: TRBV3-1; CDR3aa: CASSKVNQPQHF
j_gene: TRBJ1-5; v_gene: TRBV27; CDR3aa: CASSPQGANSNQPQHF
j_gene: TRBJ1-2; v_gene: TRBV6-1; CDR3aa: CASSLTRGRAVHYGYTF
j_gene: TRBJ2-1; v_gene: TRBV12-3/TRBV12-4; CDR3aa: CASRTIAGGVYNEQFF
j_gene: TRBJ2-1; v_gene: TRBV19; CDR3aa: CASSIAAGPWAEQFF
j_gene: TRBJ2-7; v_gene: TRBV2; CDR3aa: CASTGTSGRREQYF
j_gene: TRBJ2-7; v_gene: TRBV28; CDR3aa: CASSFRAYEQYF
j_gene: TRBJ1-5; v_gene: TRBV5-1; CDR3aa: CASSLAAGGTEPQHF
j_gene: TRBJ2-7; v_gene: TRBV20-1; CDR3aa: CSARRDSPREQYF
j_gene: TRBJ2-5; v_gene: TRBV7-2; CDR3aa: CASSFNKGGGETQYF
j_gene: TRBJ2-2; v_gene: TRBV19; CDR3aa: CASSIVRLAGSTGELFF
j_gene: TRBJ1-2; v_gene: TRBV12-3/TRBV12-4; CDR3aa: CASSFLTTYGKYNYGYTF
j_gene: TRBJ1-6; v_gene: TRBV6-1; CDR3aa: CAISRDRANSPLHF
j_gene: TRBJ2-1; v_gene: TRBV19; CDR3aa: CASSIVGRINEQFF
j_gene: TRBJ1-1; v_gene: TRBV5-1; CDR3aa: CASSLTGVEAFF
j_gene: TRBJ1-4; v_gene: TRBV7-2; CDR3aa: CASSSEGTVREKLFF
j_gene: TRBJ2-7; v_gene: TRBV20-1; CDR3aa: CSARRAGGSYEQYF
j_gene: TRBJ2-7; v_gene: TRBV28; CDR3aa: CASSFGSGGYEQYF
j_gene: TRBJ2-3; v_gene: TRBV28; CDR3aa: CASITPGLAGVGDSTDTQYF
j_gene: TRBJ2-2; v_gene: TRBV9; CDR3aa: CASSVEGVNTGELFF
j_gene: TRBJ1-5; v_gene: TRBV18; CDR3aa: CASSPTRTDQPQHF
j_gene: TRBJ2-7; v_gene: TRBV13; CDR3aa: CASSVRQGAYEQYF
j_gene: TRBJ2-1; v_gene: TRBV29-1; CDR3aa: CSVARQGARSVQFF
j_gene: TRBJ2-1; v_gene: TRBV6-1; CDR3aa: CASSKGLAGERVHEQFF
j_gene: TRBJ2-7; v_gene: TRBV20-1; CDR3aa: CSALSRQTYEQYF
j_gene: TRBJ2-2; v_gene: TRBV10-3; CDR3aa: CAIRPQATGHTGELFF
j_gene: TRBJ2-7; v_gene: TRBV5-6; CDR3aa: CASSLVSEQYF
j_gene: TRBJ1-1; v_gene: TRBV20-1; CDR3aa: CSARNRGPVTEAFF
j_gene: TRBJ2-6; v_gene: TRBV7-3; CDR3aa: CASSPRQAMAGANVLTF
j_gene: TRBJ1-2; v_gene: TRBV18; CDR3aa: CASSSGQNGGYTF
j_gene: TRBJ2-7; v_gene: TRBV29-1; CDR3aa: CSVRDRGDWGQYF
j_gene: TRBJ2-2; v_gene: TRBV10-3; CDR3aa: CASGLTGELFF
j_gene: TRBJ1-5; v_gene: TRBV13; CDR3aa: CASSFRKGNQPQHF
j_gene: TRBJ2-3; v_gene: TRBV19; CDR3aa: CASIDHSGTDTQYF
j_gene: TRBJ2-3; v_gene: TRBV5-8; CDR3aa: CASSPQGRSTDTQYF
j_gene: TRBJ2-1; v_gene: TRBV28; CDR3aa: CASSPPSGGYNEQFF
j_gene: TRBJ1-1; v_gene: TRBV6-1; CDR3aa: CASSDWGTEAFF
j_gene: TRBJ2-1; v_gene: TRBV3-1; CDR3aa: CASSQRREGGPEQFF
j_gene: TRBJ2-5; v_gene: TRBV6-1; CDR3aa: CASSGQGFETQYF
j_gene: TRBJ2-7; v_gene: TRBV24-1; CDR3aa: CATSTPWDEQYF
j_gene: TRBJ2-3; v_gene: TRBV3-1; CDR3aa: CASSQVGITDTQYF
j_gene: TRBJ2-7; v_gene: TRBV6-2/TRBV6-3; CDR3aa: CASSYSTGGYYEQYF
j_gene: TRBJ2-3; v_gene: TRBV27; CDR3aa: CASSLLRQYTDTQYF
j_gene: TRBJ2-3; v_gene: TRBV19; CDR3aa: CASSINRGPSTDTQYF
j_gene: TRBJ2-3; v_gene: TRBV20-1; CDR3aa: CSARDKGLTDTQYF
j_gene: TRBJ2-1; v_gene: TRBV2; CDR3aa: CASSQDSGVYNEQFF
j_gene: TRBJ2-5; v_gene: TRBV5-1; CDR3aa: CASSAGYQETQYF
j_gene: TRBJ2-2; v_gene: TRBV5-6; CDR3aa: CASSLGLEGGELFF
j_gene: TRBJ2-2; v_gene: TRBV9; CDR3aa: CASSVEGGRGNTGELFF
j_gene: TRBJ2-1; v_gene: TRBV5-1; CDR3aa: CASSFTGPEYDEQFF
j_gene: TRBJ2-5; v_gene: TRBV4-1; CDR3aa: CASSRSEYNQETQYF
j_gene: TRBJ2-1; v_gene: TRBV28; CDR3aa: CASSLRVAGTYNEQFF